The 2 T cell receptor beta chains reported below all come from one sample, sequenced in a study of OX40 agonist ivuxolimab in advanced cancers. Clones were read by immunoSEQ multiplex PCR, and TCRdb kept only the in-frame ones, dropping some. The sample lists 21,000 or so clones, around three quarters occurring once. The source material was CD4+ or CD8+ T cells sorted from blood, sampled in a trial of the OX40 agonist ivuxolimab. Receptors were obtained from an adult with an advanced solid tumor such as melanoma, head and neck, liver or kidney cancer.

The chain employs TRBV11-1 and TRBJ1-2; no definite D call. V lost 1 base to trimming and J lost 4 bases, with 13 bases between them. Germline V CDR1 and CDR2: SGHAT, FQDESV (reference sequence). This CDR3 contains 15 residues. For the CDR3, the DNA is TGTGCCAGCAGCTTAGGTGTCGGACGGTTCTATGGCTACACCTTC. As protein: CASSLGVGRFYGYTF.

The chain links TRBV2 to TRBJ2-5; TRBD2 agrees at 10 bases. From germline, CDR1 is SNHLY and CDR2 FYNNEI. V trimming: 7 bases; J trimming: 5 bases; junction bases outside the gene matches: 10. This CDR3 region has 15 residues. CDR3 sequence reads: CASKLQLAGRETQYF. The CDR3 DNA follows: TGTGCCAGCAAATTGCAACTAGCGGGGAGGGAGACCCAGTACTTC.